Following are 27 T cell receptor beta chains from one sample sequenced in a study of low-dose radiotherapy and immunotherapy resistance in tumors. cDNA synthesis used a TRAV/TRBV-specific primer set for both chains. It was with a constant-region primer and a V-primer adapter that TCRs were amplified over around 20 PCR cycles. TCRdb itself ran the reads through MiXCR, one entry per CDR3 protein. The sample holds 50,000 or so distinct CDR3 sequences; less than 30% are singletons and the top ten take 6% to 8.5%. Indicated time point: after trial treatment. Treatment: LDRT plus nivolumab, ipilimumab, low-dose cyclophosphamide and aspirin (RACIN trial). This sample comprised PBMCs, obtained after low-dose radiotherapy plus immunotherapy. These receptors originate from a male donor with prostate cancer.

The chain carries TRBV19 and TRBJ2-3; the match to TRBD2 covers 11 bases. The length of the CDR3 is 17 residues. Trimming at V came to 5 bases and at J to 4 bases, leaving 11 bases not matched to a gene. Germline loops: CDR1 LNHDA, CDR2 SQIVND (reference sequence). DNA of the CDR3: TGTGCCAGTAGTCTAGCGGGGGGAAGGTTGATTCCAGATACGCAGTATTTT. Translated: CASSLAGGRLIPDTQYF.

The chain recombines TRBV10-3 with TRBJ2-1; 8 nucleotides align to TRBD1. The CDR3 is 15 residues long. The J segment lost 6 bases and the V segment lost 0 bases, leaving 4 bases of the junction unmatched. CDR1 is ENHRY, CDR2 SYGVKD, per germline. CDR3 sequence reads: CAISESMTGVNEQFF. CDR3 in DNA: TGTGCCATCAGTGAGTCGATGACAGGGGTCAATGAGCAGTTCTTC.

The CDR3 bases are TGTGCCAGCGACAGGGGGGGAGAGACCCAGTACTTC. This encodes CASDRGGETQYF. V gene TRBV28 combines with J gene TRBJ2-5; 9 nucleotides match TRBD1. CDR1 and CDR2 from the germline V gene are MDHEN and SYDVKM. The CDR3 totals 12 residues. With 8 bases clipped from V and 4 bases from J, the junction kept 2 bases outside the gene matches.

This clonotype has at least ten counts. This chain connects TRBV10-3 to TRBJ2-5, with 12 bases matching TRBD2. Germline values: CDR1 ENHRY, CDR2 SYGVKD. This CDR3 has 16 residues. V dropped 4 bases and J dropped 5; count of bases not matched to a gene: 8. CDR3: CAISGASGRAVETQYF. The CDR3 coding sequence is TGTGCCATCAGTGGAGCTAGCGGGAGGGCCGTGGAGACCCAGTACTTC.

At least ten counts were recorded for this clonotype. The CDR3 protein is CASSESRWQPQHF. The CDR3 bases are TGTGCCAGCAGTGAATCTCGGTGGCAGCCCCAGCATTTT. The chain recombines TRBV25-1 with TRBJ1-5; D is uncertain. In germline, CDR1 is MGHDK, CDR2 SYGVNS. The V end lost 1 base, the J end lost 7 bases, and 8 bases lay between the germline ends. This CDR3 contains 13 residues.

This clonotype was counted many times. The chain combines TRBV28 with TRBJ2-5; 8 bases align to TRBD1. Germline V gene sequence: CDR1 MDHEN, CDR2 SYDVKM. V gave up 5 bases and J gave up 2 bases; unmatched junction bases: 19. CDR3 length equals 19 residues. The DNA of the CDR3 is TGTGCCAGCAGTCCCGGGATGAGGACAGGGACGGGGGTACAAGAGACCCAGTACTTC. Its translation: CASSPGMRTGTGVQETQYF.

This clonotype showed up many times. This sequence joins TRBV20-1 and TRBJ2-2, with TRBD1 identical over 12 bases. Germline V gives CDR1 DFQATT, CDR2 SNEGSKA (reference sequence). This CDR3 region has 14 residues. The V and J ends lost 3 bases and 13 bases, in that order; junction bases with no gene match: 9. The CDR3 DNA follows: TGCAGTGCTAGCAGTGGGACAGGGGGCAGAGGGCTGTTTTTT. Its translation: CSASSGTGGRGLFF.

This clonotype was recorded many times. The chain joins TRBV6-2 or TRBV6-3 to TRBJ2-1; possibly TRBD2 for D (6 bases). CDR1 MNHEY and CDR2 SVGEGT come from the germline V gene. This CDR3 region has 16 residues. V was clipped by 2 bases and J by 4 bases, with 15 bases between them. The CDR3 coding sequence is TGTGCCAGCAGTTACCAAATCGGCGGACTATACAATGAGCAGTTCTTC. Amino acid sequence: CASSYQIGGLYNEQFF.

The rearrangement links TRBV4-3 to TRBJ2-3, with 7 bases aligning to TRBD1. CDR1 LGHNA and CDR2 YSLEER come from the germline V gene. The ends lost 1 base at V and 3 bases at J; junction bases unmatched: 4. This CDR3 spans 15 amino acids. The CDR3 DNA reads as TGCGCCAGCAGCCAAGGTCAGGGGGAAACAGATACGCAGTATTTT. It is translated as CASSQGQGETDTQYF.

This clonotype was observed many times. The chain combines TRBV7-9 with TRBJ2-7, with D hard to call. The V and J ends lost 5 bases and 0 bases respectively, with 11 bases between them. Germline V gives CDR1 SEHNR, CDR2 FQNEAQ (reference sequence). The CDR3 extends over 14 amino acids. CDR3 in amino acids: CASSTASTSYEQYF. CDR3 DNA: TGTGCCAGCAGCACAGCTTCCACCTCCTACGAGCAGTACTTC.

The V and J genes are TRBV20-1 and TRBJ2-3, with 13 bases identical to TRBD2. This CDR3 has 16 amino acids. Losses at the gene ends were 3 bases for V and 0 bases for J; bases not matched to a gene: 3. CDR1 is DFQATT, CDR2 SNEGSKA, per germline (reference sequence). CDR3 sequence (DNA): TGCAGTGCTAGGGAGGGACTAGCGGGAAGCACAGATACGCAGTATTTT. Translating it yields CSAREGLAGSTDTQYF.

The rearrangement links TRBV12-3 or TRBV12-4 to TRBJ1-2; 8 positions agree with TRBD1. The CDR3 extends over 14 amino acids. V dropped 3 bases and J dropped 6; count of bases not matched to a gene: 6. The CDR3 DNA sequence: TGTGCCAGCAGTTTCTACAGGGGGGAGGATGGCTACACCTTC. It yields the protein CASSFYRGEDGYTF.

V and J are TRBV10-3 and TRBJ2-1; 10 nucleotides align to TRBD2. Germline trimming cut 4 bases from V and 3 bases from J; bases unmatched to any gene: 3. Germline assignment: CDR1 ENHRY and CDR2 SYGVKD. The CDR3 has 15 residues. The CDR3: CAISGVAGGYNEQFF. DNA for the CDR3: TGTGCCATCAGTGGCGTAGCGGGAGGCTACAATGAGCAGTTCTTC.

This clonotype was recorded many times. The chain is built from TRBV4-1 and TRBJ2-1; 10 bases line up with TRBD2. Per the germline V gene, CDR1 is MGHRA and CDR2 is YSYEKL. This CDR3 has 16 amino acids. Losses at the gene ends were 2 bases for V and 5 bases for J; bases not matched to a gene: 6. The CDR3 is CASSQRGLAGDNEQFF. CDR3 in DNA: TGCGCCAGCAGCCAAAGGGGGCTAGCGGGGGACAATGAGCAGTTCTTC.

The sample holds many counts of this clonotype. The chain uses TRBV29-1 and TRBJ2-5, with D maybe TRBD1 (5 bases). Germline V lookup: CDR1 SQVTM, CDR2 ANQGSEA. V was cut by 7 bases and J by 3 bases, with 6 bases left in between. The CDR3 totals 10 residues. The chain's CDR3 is CSAREETQYF. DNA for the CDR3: TGCAGCGCCAGGGAAGAGACCCAGTACTTC.

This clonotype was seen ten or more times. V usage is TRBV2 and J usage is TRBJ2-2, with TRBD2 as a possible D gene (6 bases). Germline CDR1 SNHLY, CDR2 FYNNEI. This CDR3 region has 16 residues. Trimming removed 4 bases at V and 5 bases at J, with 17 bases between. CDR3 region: CASSVMRGPGTGELFF. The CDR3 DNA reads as TGTGCCAGCAGTGTGATGCGGGGCCCTGGGACCGGGGAGCTGTTTTTT.

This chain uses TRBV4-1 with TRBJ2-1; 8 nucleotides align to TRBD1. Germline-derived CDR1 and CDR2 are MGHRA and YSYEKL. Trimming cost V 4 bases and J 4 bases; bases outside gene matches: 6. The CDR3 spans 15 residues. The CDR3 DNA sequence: TGCGCCAGCAGCCGCGACAGGGGCCAATACAATGAGCAGTTCTTC. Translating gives CASSRDRGQYNEQFF.

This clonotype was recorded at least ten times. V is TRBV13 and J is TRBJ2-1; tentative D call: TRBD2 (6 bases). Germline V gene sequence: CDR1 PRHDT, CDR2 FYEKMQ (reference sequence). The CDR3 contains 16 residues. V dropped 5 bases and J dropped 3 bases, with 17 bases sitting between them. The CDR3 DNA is TGTGCCAGCAGCACTACAGCCGGGACTCACTACAATGAGCAGTTCTTC. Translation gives CASSTTAGTHYNEQFF.

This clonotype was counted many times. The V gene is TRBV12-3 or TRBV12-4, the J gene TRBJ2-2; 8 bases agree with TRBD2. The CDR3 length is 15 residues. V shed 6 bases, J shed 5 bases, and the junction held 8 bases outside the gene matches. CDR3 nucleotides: TGTGCCAGCAGAGCAACTAGCGGTAGTACCGGGGAGCTGTTTTTT. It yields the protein CASRATSGSTGELFF.

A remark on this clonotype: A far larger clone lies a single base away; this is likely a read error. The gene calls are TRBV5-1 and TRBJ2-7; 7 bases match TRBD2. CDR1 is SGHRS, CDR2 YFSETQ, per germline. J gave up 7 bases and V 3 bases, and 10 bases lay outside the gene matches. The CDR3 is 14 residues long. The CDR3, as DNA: TGCGCCAGCAGCTGGGCGGGAGATGGAGTTGAGCAGTACTTC. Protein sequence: CASSWAGDGVEQYF.

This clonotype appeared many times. The CDR3 spells CASSLPGISTQYF. The CDR3 DNA reads TGTGCCAGCAGCTTACCCGGGATTTCTACGCAGTATTTT. The chain links TRBV11-2 to TRBJ2-3; D might be TRBD2 (5 bases). This CDR3 is built from 13 residues. V lost 2 bases, J lost 8 bases, and 11 bases lay in between. Germline lookup yields CDR1 SGHAT and CDR2 FQNNGV.

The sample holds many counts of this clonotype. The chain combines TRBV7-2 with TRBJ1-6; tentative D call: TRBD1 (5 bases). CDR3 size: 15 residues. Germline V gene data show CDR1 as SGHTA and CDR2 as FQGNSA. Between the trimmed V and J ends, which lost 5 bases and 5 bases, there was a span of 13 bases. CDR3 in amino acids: CASSPEQAHNSPLHF. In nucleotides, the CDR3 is TGTGCCAGCAGCCCGGAACAGGCGCATAATTCACCCCTCCACTTT.

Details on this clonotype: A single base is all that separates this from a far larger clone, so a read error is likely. The CDR3 sequence: CASTPIGRPPTGNTIYF. CDR3 bases: TGTGCCAGCACTCCGATTGGGAGGCCACCGACTGGAAACACCATATATTTT. The chain employs TRBV6-5 and TRBJ1-3; the D is unclear. The V gene's germline CDR1 is MNHEY and CDR2 SVGAGI. The CDR3 length is 17 residues. Trimming shortened V by 7 bases and J by 2 bases, and 21 bases separated the two germline ends.

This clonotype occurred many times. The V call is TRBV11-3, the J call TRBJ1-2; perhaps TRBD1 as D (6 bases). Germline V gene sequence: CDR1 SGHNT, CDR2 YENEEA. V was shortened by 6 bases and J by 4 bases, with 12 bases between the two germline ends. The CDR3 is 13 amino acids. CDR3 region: CASRILDSYGYTF. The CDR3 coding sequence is TGTGCCAGCAGAATATTGGACAGCTATGGCTACACCTTC.

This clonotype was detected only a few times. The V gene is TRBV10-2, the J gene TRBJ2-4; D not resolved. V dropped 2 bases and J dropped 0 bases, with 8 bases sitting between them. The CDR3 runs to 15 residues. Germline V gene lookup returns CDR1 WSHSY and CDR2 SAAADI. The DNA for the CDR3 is TGCGCCAGCAGTGAGCCCGGCCTAGCCAAAAACATTCAGTACTTC. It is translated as CASSEPGLAKNIQYF.

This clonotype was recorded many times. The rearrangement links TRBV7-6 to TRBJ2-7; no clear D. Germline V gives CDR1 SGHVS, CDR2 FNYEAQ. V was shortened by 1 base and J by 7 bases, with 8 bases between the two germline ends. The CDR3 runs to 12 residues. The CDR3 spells CASSLDRFEQYF. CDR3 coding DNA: TGTGCCAGCAGCTTAGACCGGTTTGAGCAGTACTTC.

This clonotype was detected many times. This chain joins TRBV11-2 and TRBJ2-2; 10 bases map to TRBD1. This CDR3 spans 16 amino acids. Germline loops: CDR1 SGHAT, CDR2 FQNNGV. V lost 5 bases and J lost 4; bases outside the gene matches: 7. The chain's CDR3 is CASSQRRDRGTGELFF. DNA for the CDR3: TGTGCCAGCAGCCAGAGGCGGGACAGGGGCACCGGGGAGCTGTTTTTT.